Below are 21 T cell receptor beta chains sequenced from a single sample in a study of blood T cell repertoires in COVID-19. Clones were read by immunoSEQ multiplex PCR, and TCRdb kept only the in-frame ones, dropping some. This table has approximately 290,000 clones, approximately 89% appearing once. The sample comprised peripheral blood. Source of these receptors: a young woman with COVID-19, enrolled during active disease.

V gene TRBV19 combines with J gene TRBJ2-1; TRBD2 agrees at 7 bases. CDR3 length: 13 amino acids. J was trimmed by 3 bases and V by 10 bases; bases with no gene match: 6. The germline V gene has CDR1 LNHDA and CDR2 SQIVND (reference sequence). The CDR3 protein is CATNSGDYNEQFF. In DNA, the CDR3 is TGTGCCACCAACAGCGGGGACTACAATGAGCAGTTCTTC.

This rearrangement joins TRBV6-6 to TRBJ1-6, with 9 bases that match TRBD1. The J segment lost 0 bases and the V segment lost 11 bases, leaving 8 bases of the junction unmatched. This CDR3 is 16 amino acids long. Germline values: CDR1 MNHNY, CDR2 SVGAGI (reference sequence). CDR3 coding DNA: TGTGCCTCGGGACAGGGCTTAAGCTCCTATAATTCACCCCTCCACTTT. Translation gives CASGQGLSSYNSPLHF.

In the case of this clone: Other DNA sequences of this sample code for an identical CDR3. V is TRBV6-5 and J is TRBJ1-1, with unresolved D. Per germline, CDR1 MNHEY and CDR2 SVGAGI. V was shortened by 0 bases and J by 2 bases, with 7 bases between the two germline ends. The CDR3 sequence is 14 residues long. The CDR3 here is CASSYSRVNTEAFF. CDR3 nucleotide sequence: TGTGCCAGCAGTTACTCGAGAGTTAACACTGAAGCTTTCTTT.

The chain employs TRBV18 and TRBJ1-3; D ambiguous. Between the trimmed V and J ends, which lost 3 bases and 0 bases, there was a span of 15 bases. Germline CDR1 and CDR2: KGHSH and LQKENI. The CDR3 runs 17 residues. CDR3 sequence reads: CASSPRLGLSSGNTIYF. The CDR3 nucleotides read TGTGCCAGCTCACCCAGACTTGGTCTGAGCTCTGGAAACACCATATATTTT.

V gene TRBV3-1 (or the pseudogene TRBV3-2) combines with J gene TRBJ1-1; D is undetermined. The CDR3 has 14 amino acids. The germline V gene has CDR1 LGHDT and CDR2 YNNKEL (reference sequence). V dropped 4 bases and J dropped 1 base, with 10 bases sitting between them. In DNA form, the CDR3 reads TGTGCCAGCAGCCGAGGGAACAAGAACACTGAAGCTTTCTTT. Translated: CASSRGNKNTEAFF.

The chain combines TRBV7-6 with TRBJ2-7; 11 nucleotides align to TRBD2. Germline lookup yields CDR1 SGHVS and CDR2 FNYEAQ. CDR3 length: 15 residues. The junction had 3 bases not matched to a gene; V was cut back by 5 bases and J by 0 bases. The CDR3 sequence: CASSLSGGGSYEQYF. Written as DNA, the CDR3 is TGTGCCAGCAGCCTTAGCGGGGGGGGCTCCTACGAGCAGTACTTC.

CDR3 loop: CASSWGGAHSPLHF. CDR3 DNA sequence: TGTGCCAGCAGCTGGGGGGGGGCCCACTCACCCCTCCACTTT. V usage is TRBV13 and J usage is TRBJ1-6, with D tentatively TRBD1 (6 bases). The V gene lost 4 bases and the J gene lost 10 bases, with 14 bases spanning the gap. The germline V gene has CDR1 PRHDT and CDR2 FYEKMQ (reference sequence). CDR3 size: 14 residues.

The DNA for the CDR3 is TGTGCCAGCAACCCAGCGGGGGGGCCGGGGGAGCAGTACTTC. Translation: CASNPAGGPGEQYF. This sequence joins TRBV9 and TRBJ2-7; 10 bases map to TRBD2. From germline, CDR1 is SGDLS and CDR2 YYNGEE. Germline trimming cut 6 bases from V and 7 bases from J; bases unmatched to any gene: 10. This CDR3 comprises 14 residues. The whole variable domain, filled in from reference TRBV9 and TRBJ2-7, reads DSGVTQTPKHLITATGQRVTLRCSPRSGDLSVYWYQQSLDQGLQFLIQYYNGEERAKGNILERFSAQQFPDLHSELNLSSLELGDSALYFCASNPAGGPGEQYFGPGTRLTVT.

V usage is TRBV5-1 and J usage is TRBJ2-3; D is perhaps TRBD2 (5 bases). This CDR3 has 16 residues. CDR1 is SGHRS and CDR2 is YFSETQ in the germline V gene. Trimming removed 0 bases at V and 2 bases at J, with 13 bases between. The CDR3 DNA reads TGCGCCAGCAGCTTGGGGACGGGGATATTCACAGATACGCAGTATTTT. Translated, it gives CASSLGTGIFTDTQYF. The whole variable domain, remainder taken from reference TRBV5-1 and TRBJ2-3, is KAGVTQTPRYLIKTRGQQVTLSCSPISGHRSVSWYQQTPGQGLQFLFEYFSETQRNKGNFPGRFSGRQFSNSRSEMNVSTLELGDSALYLCASSLGTGIFTDTQYFGPGTRLTVL.

This clone was recorded many times. This chain links TRBV11-2 with TRBJ2-2, with a weak D call TRBD2 (5 bases). The germline V and J ends were trimmed by 2 bases and 1 base, with 8 bases remaining between them. Per the germline V gene, CDR1 is SGHAT and CDR2 is FQNNGV. The CDR3 consists of 15 residues. CDR3 DNA sequence: TGTGCCAGCAGCTTACTCGAGGGGAACACCGGGGAGCTGTTTTTT. Its protein is CASSLLEGNTGELFF.

The chain links TRBV5-5 to TRBJ2-6; D might be TRBD1 (6 bases). Germline CDR1 is SGHKS and CDR2 is YYEKEE (reference sequence). Trimming pared 0 bases from V and 0 bases from J, leaving 10 bases between. This CDR3 contains 17 residues. CDR3 nucleotides: TGTGCCAGCAGCTTGGCGGGACAAAACTCTGGGGCCAACGTCCTGACTTTC. This translates into CASSLAGQNSGANVLTF.

This rearrangement joins TRBV5-1 to TRBJ2-7, with 8 positions matching TRBD1. The J segment lost 0 bases and the V segment lost 7 bases, leaving 9 bases of the junction unmatched. This CDR3 has 15 residues. Germline lookup yields CDR1 SGHRS and CDR2 YFSETQ. CDR3 amino acids: CASPPNRGSSYEQYF. CDR3 bases: TGCGCCAGCCCCCCGAACAGGGGGAGCTCCTACGAGCAGTACTTC.

This clone showed up just once. The chain combines TRBV5-5 with TRBJ2-7, with D possibly TRBD2 on 6 matching bases. V was pared by 4 bases and J by 3 bases, with 14 bases between. The CDR3 sequence is 14 residues long. CDR1 and CDR2 from the germline V gene are SGHKS and YYEKEE (reference sequence). This chain's CDR3 is CASSGGPAGYEQYF. CDR3 DNA: TGTGCCAGCAGCGGGGGACCAGCGGGCTACGAGCAGTACTTC.

J is TRBJ2-7 and V is TRBV6-5; D ambiguous. The germline V gene has CDR1 MNHEY and CDR2 SVGAGI. V gave up 6 bases and J gave up 3 bases, with 3 bases separating them. CDR3 length equals 10 residues. For the CDR3, the DNA is TGTGCCAGCAGCTTCTACGAGCAGTACTTC. Translation gives CASSFYEQYF.

The chain joins TRBV2 to TRBJ2-7, with D maybe TRBD1 (6 bases). V gave up 4 bases and J gave up 9 bases, with 13 bases separating them. The CDR3 is 12 residues long. Germline CDR1 and CDR2: SNHLY and FYNNEI. This CDR3 is CASSGDTGSQYF. CDR3 DNA sequence: TGTGCCAGCAGTGGGGACACCGGCTCGCAGTACTTC.

The V call is TRBV12-3 or TRBV12-4, the J call TRBJ2-2; D is ambiguous. Trimming shortened V by 6 bases and J by 4 bases, and 3 bases separated the two germline ends. The CDR3 contains 11 residues. In DNA form, the CDR3 reads TGTGCCAGCAGCAGCACCGGGGAGCTGTTTTTT. This gives the protein CASSSTGELFF.

The rearrangement links TRBV5-5 to TRBJ2-2; TRBD1 aligns across 9 bases. The CDR3 covers 20 residues. Germline trimming cut 0 bases from V and 0 bases from J; bases unmatched to any gene: 12. Germline V gives CDR1 SGHKS, CDR2 YYEKEE (reference sequence). The CDR3 DNA sequence: TGTGCCAGCAGCTTGGTAGGGACAGGGTTTCTGGTCGCGAACACCGGGGAGCTGTTTTTT. It yields the protein CASSLVGTGFLVANTGELFF.

The chain joins TRBV10-1 to TRBJ2-2, with D unclear. Germline values: CDR1 WNHNN, CDR2 SYGVQD (reference sequence). Between the trimmed V and J ends, which lost 0 bases and 5 bases, there was a span of 7 bases. This CDR3 comprises 14 residues. The DNA of the CDR3 is TGCGCCAGCAGTGAGTCCGGCGGAACCGGGGAGCTGTTTTTT. This gives the protein CASSESGGTGELFF.

The count of this clone is one. V and J are TRBV6-5 and TRBJ1-1; 8 bases are a match to TRBD1. Trimming cost V 6 bases and J 1 base; bases outside gene matches: 7. CDR3 size: 15 residues. The germline gives CDR1 MNHEY, CDR2 SVGAGI. DNA for the CDR3: TGTGCCAGCAGACCCACGGGACAGGAGAACACTGAAGCTTTCTTT. It translates to CASRPTGQENTEAFF.

This clone was seen just once. The V call is TRBV19, the J call TRBJ2-7, with TRBD1 matching over 7 bases. Germline assignment: CDR1 LNHDA and CDR2 SQIVND (reference sequence). Trimming at V came to 1 base and at J to 2 bases, leaving 5 bases not matched to a gene. This CDR3 is built from 15 residues. The CDR3 sequence: CASSIGTGPTYEQYF. For the CDR3, the DNA is TGTGCCAGTAGTATAGGGACAGGACCTACCTACGAGCAGTACTTC.

This clone was seen only once. CDR3 nucleotides: TGTGCCAGCACCACAGGGGGAGCTGGAAACACCATATATTTT. Translating it yields CASTTGGAGNTIYF. The chain recombines TRBV2 with TRBJ1-3; TRBD1 agrees at 8 bases. The CDR3 is 14 amino acids. Germline V gene sequence: CDR1 SNHLY, CDR2 FYNNEI. V lost 7 bases to trimming and J lost 2 bases; unmatched junction nucleotides: 4.